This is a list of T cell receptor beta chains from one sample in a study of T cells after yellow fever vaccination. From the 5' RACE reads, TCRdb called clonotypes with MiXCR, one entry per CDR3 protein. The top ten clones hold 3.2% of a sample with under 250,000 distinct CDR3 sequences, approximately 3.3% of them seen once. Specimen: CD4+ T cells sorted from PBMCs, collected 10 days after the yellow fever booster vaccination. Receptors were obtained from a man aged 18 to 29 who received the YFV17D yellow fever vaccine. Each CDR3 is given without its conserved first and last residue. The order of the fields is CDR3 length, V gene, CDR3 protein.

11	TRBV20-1	SARAGATDTQY
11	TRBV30	AWSGPGEETQY
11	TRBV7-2	ASSPAGRTPLH
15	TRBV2	ASSEMTASVGNGELF
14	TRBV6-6	ASSNRPSSYNSPLH
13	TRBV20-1	SARRARYSNQPQH
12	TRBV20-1	SAGRANSNQPQH
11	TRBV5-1	ASSPDPGNEQF
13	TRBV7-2	ASSTRQGANEKLF
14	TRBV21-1	ASSKEDRPLNEKLF
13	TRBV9	ASSVRGAGVDTQY
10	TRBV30	AWRSVGYGYT
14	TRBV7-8	ASSPRSGTLTDTQY
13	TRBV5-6	ASSKGGGPVITQY
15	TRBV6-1	ASSEGQFEYWNEKLF
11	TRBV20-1	SAMGQGNQPQH
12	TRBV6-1	ASRGQGAPETQY
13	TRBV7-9	ASSLRALRTDTQY
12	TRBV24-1	ATSDPRSTDTQY
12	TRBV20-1	SAKSQVRQETQY
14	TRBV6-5	ASGPRAAISNSPLH
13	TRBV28	ASTFPGTSGGGQF
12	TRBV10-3	ASQTGRVTDTQY
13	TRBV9	ASSVFDTHNYGYT
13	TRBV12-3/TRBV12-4	ASSLGDRVSDTQY
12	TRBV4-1	ASSPRGHQETQY
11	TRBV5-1	ASRPDRADTQY
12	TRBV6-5	ASSPGTGLHEQF
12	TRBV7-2	ASSLRRAPDTQY
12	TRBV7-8	ASSLGGQGSPLH
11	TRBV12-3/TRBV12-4	ASSRTGGGEQY
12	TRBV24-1	ATRVWDPNYGYT
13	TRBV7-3	ASKRGGSNTGELF
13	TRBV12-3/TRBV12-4	ASSLVGGSNSPLH
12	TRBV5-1	ASSLTAQPDTQY
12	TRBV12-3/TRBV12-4	ASSKQGGQETQY
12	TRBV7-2	ASSPTRGDSPLH
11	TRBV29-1	SVEDYVTGELF
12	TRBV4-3	ASSQDAQERGYT
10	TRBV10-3	AIGTSTDTQY
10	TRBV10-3	AISESRGEQF
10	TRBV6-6	ASRRAGNTIY
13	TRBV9	ASSVVGQGGTEAF
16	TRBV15	ATSWGTATLYSNQPQH
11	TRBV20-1	SARAGAEETQY
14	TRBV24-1	ATSDARGATNEKLF
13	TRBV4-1	ASSRPGTTNEKLF
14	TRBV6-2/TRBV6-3	ASSYRPPFQGTEQF
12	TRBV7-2	ASSSPTGAYGYT
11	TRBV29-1	SVEVVRLGEQF
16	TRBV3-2	ASSHPPGHASTNTEAF
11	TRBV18	ASSRSAYNEQF
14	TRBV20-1	SASAPETGGTDTQY
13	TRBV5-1	ASSLGGTPTGELF
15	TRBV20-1	SASSTQAFTGSYGYT
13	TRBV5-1	ASSLVGTGGEKLF
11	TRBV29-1	SVRTSGGLEQF
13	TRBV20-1	SELAAGGMPDTQY